The sequence of this T cell receptor (beta chain) was determined in a study of blood T cells in healthy people across ages. A sample-barcoded 5' primer and a J-beta primer mix were used in a second PCR of roughly 7 to 12 cycles. TCRdb reanalysed the 5' RACE reads using MiXCR and keeps one entry per CDR3 protein. The sample lists more than 1,400,000 distinct CDR3 sequences, around 39% seen once, with 7.9% in the top ten. PBMCs numbering at least 6 million were isolated per sample. This CDR3 contains 13 residues. Germline V CDR1 and CDR2: SEHNR, FQNEAQ (reference sequence). This receptor was obtained from a woman between 18 and 29 years old in good health. Sequencing was done on a sample of blood. The chain carries TRBV7-9 and TRBJ2-7; no reliable D call. The DNA end favors TRBJ2-5, so the J call may be wrong. The CDR3 DNA is TGTGCCAGCAGCTTCCCGGACCAAGAGACCCAGTACTTC. Protein: CASSFPDQETQYF.